This T cell receptor beta chain was found in a study of cytomegalovirus exposure and HLA in healthy donors. The PCR made use of 60 Vbeta and 13 Jbeta primers. Method: immunoSEQ multiplex PCR; TCRdb's copy keeps in-frame clones and lacks some. The sample includes about 180,000 clones, roughly 77% of them seen just once. Findings and caveats of the study: It was only CMV serostatus that was available as immune exposure information.

Germline-derived CDR1 and CDR2 are MNHEY and SMNVEV (reference sequence). This CDR3 spans 18 amino acids. V shed 4 bases, J shed 0 bases, and the junction held 14 bases outside the gene matches. Notes on this clone: The target antigen is unknown.

The sequenced sample was PBMCs. V and J are TRBV27 and TRBJ1-2, with 7 bases matching TRBD1. This clonotype was sampled from a woman in her thirties in good health and CMV-seronegative. The chain's CDR3 is CASSSILPEGTANYGYTF. The CDR3 nucleotides read TGTGCCAGCAGTTCAATATTGCCTGAGGGGACAGCTAACTATGGCTACACCTTC.